This entry describes one TCR beta chain. Antigen specificity is unknown. This record comes from a study of OX40 agonist ivuxolimab in advanced cancers. Whole-study context: The diagnoses of dose-escalation patients were hepatocellular carcinoma, melanoma, renal cell or head and neck cancer. Among those enrolled, mean age was roughly 62 years (range 23 to 79) and 70% to 85% were male.

Study-level results: Antigens targeted by the expanded peripheral T cells were not determined.

Data came from immunoSEQ multiplex PCR; TCRdb stores just in-frame clones and leaves some out. The sample shows under 35,000 clones, around 79% of them seen only once. The sample here was CD4+ or CD8+ T cells sorted from blood, taken in a trial of the OX40 agonist ivuxolimab. The receptor comes from an adult with an advanced solid tumor such as melanoma, head and neck, liver or kidney cancer.

CDR3 sequence reads: CSAKVDTEAFF. The CDR3 bases are TGCAGTGCCAAGGTGGATACTGAAGCTTTCTTT. This chain connects TRBV20-1 to TRBJ1-1; no definite D call. This CDR3 has 11 amino acids. Germline CDR1 reads DFQATT; CDR2 reads SNEGSKA (reference sequence). V shed 6 bases and J shed 5 bases, with 10 bases lying between them.